Described below is a single TCR beta chain sequence and its context. This table comes from immunoSEQ multiplex PCR, and its TCRdb copy is limited to in-frame clones, with some not included. The sample includes 85,000 to 100,000 clones, approximately 93% seen only once; the top ten take approximately 7.9%. This entry comes from a study of control samples from healthy donors and cancer patients. The material sequenced was blood. The receptor was isolated from a man aged 18 to 30 in good health.

The CDR3 is CASSTGQPYGYTF. CDR3 DNA sequence: TGTGCCAGCAGCACGGGACAGCCCTATGGCTACACCTTC. The chain combines TRBV5-4 with TRBJ1-2, with 7 bases aligning to TRBD1. The V gene's germline CDR1 is SGHNT and CDR2 YYREEE (reference sequence). Germline trimming cut 4 bases from V and 4 bases from J; bases unmatched to any gene: 4. The CDR3 is 13 residues long.